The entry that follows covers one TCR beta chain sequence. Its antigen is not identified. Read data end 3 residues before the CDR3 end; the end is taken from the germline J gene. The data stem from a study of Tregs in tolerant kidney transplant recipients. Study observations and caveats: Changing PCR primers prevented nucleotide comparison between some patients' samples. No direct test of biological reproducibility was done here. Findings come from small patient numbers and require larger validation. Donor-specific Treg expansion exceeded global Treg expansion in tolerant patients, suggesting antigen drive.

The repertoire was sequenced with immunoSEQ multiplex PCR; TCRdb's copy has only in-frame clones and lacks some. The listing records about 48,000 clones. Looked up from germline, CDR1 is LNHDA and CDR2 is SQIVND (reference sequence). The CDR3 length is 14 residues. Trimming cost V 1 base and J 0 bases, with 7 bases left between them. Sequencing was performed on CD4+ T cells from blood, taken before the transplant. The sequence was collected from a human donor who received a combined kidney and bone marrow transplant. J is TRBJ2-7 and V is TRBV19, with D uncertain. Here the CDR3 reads CASSIGASSYEQYF. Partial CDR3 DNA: TGTGCCAGTAGTATAGGAGCGAGCTCCTACGAG.